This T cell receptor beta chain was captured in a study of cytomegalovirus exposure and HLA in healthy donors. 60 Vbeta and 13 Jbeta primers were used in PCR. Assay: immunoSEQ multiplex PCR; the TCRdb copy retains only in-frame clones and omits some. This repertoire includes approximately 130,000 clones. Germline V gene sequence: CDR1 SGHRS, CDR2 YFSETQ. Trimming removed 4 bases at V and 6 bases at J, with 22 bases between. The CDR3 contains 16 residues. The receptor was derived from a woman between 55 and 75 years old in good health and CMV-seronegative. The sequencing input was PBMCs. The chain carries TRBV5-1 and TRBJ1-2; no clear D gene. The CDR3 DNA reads TGCGCCAGCAGCCCTATCTCTTCGGCAAAACTACATGGCTACACCTTC. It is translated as CASSPISSAKLHGYTF.